This T cell receptor (beta chain) was found in a study of OX40 agonist ivuxolimab in advanced cancers. Study context: Dose-escalation cases comprised hepatocellular carcinoma, melanoma, renal cell or head and neck cancer. Study-level findings and limits: Clonal expansion by week 6 occurred in CD4+ and CD8+ blood T cells (at 0.1 to 3.0 mg/kg). Low normalized T-cell clonal expansion was also seen in some nonresponders.

Details on this clone: The antigen is not known.

Clones were sequenced by immunoSEQ multiplex PCR, and TCRdb holds only the in-frame ones, with some missing. The table lists around 60,000 clones, under 85% of them singletons. CDR3 size: 14 residues. After removal of 6 bases from V and 4 bases from J, the junction contained 0 bases not matched to a gene. Germline CDR1 and CDR2: MGHDK and SYGVNS. The input for sequencing was CD4+ or CD8+ T cells sorted from blood, taken in a trial of the OX40 agonist ivuxolimab. The origin of this receptor is an adult with an advanced solid tumor such as melanoma, head and neck, liver or kidney cancer. The genes are TRBV25-1 and TRBJ1-6; 10 bases match TRBD1. DNA of the CDR3: TGTGCCAGCAGGGGACAGGGGTATAATTCACCCCTCCACTTT. It encodes CASRGQGYNSPLHF.